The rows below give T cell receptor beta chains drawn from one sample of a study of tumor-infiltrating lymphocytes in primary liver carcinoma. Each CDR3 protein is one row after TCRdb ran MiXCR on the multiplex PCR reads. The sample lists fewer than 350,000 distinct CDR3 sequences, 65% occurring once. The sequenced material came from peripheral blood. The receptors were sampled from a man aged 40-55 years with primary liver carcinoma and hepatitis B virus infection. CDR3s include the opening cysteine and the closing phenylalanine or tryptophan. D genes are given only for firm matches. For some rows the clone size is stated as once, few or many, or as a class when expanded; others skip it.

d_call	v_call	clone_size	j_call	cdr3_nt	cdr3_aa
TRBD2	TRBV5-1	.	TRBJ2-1	TGCGCCAGCAGCTTGGCCCGAACTAGCGCTGGAAATGAGCAGTTCTTC	CASSLARTSAGNEQFF
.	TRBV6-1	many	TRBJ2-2	TGTGCCAGCATGGGAGAGGGATCGAACACCGGGGAGCTGTTTTTT	CASMGEGSNTGELFF
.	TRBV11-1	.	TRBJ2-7	TGTGTCAGCAGCTTAGCTCAAGGAAGCCTGTACGAGCAGTACTTC	CVSSLAQGSLYEQYF
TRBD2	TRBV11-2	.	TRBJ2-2	TGTGCCAGCAGCGCGGGAGGCTCAGTCGGGGAGCTGTTTTTT	CASSAGGSVGELFF
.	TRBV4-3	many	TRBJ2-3	TGCGCCAGCAGCCAAGAGGAGGGGGGTACGCAGTATTTT	CASSQEEGGTQYF
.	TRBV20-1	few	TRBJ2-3	TGCAGTGCCAGAATCACAGATACGCAGTATTTT	CSARITDTQYF
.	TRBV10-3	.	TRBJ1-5	TGTGCCACCGCGGGATCTGGCGATCAGCCCCAGCATTTT	CATAGSGDQPQHF
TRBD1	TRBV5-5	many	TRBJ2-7	TGTGCCAGCAGCTTGTCGGGACAGAGTCACTACGAGCAGTACTTC	CASSLSGQSHYEQYF
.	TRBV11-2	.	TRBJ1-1	TGTGCCAACAAGCGGGGAAGGGGGAGCACTGAAGCTTTCTTT	CANKRGRGSTEAFF
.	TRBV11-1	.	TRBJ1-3	TGTACCAGCAGCTGGGAAACTGGAAACACCATATATTTT	CTSSWETGNTIYF
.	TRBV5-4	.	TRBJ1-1	TGTGCCAGCAGCTTGAGTTTGAACACTGAAGTTTTCTTT	CASSLSLNTEVFF
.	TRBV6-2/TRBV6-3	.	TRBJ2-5	TGTGCCAGCAGTTACTCCTCCGCACAAGAGACTCACTACTTC	CASSYSSAQETHYF
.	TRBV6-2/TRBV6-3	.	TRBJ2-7	TGTGCCAGCGGTTACTCGGAGGTGGCAGGACAGTACGAGCAGTACTTC	CASGYSEVAGQYEQYF
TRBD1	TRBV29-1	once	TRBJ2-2	TGCGGCGTCTGGGACAGCGGGGAGCTGTTTTTT	CGVWDSGELFF
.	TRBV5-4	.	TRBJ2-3	TGTGCCAGCAGCCCCGGGAGGATGGGGACAGATATGCAGTATTTT	CASSPGRMGTDMQYF
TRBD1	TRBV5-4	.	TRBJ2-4	TGTACCAGCAGCTTGAGGGGACAGGGGAGGGGAGCCAAAAACATTCAGTACTTC	CTSSLRGQGRGAKNIQYF
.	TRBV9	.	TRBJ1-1	TGTGCCAGCAGCGTCTCTCCGAACACTGAAGCTTTCTTT	CASSVSPNTEAFF
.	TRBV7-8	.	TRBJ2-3	TGTTTCAGCAGCTACCTTGGGACTTCCGATACGCAGTATTTT	CFSSYLGTSDTQYF
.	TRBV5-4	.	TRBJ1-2	TGTGCCAGCAGCAGGATCGGGACCGAGAACTATGGCTACACCTTC	CASSRIGTENYGYTF
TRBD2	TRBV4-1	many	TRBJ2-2	TGCGCCAGCAGCCAAAGCGCGGGAGGGCCTGACGGGGAGCTGTTTTTT	CASSQSAGGPDGELFF
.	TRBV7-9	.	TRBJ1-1	TGTGCCAGCAGCGTAGAGTACACTGAAGCTTTCTTT	CASSVEYTEAFF
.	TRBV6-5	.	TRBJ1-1	TGTGCCAACAGTTACTCGAGGCCGAGGGAAGCTTTCTTT	CANSYSRPREAFF
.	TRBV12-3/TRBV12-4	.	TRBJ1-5	TGTGCCAGCAGAGAAGGGCCCGGGAGTAATGAGCCCCAGCATTTT	CASREGPGSNEPQHF
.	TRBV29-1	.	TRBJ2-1	TGCAGCGAAACTAGAGGGATGGACAGCTCCTACAATGAGCAGTTCTTC	CSETRGMDSSYNEQFF